Presented here are 2 T cell receptor beta chains from one specimen sequenced in a study of T cell responses to AZD1222 COVID-19 vaccine. Some clones are missing from TCRdb's copy, which holds only in-frame ones; the method was immunoSEQ multiplex PCR. The sample consists of about 67,000 clones, about four fifths of them appearing once. Sequences were derived from peripheral blood, sampled 28 days after the second AZD1222 dose. Receptors were obtained from an adult who received the AZD1222 COVID-19 vaccine.

This clone appeared a few times. The chain carries TRBV6-5 and TRBJ2-1, with TRBD2 identical over 8 bases. Losses at the gene ends were 6 bases for V and 8 bases for J; bases not matched to a gene: 12. CDR1 is MNHEY, CDR2 SVGAGI, per germline. The CDR3 is 15 residues long. CDR3 coding DNA: TGTGCCAGCAGCAATAGCGGGGCCAGTAGCGATGAGCAGTTCTTC. It yields the protein CASSNSGASSDEQFF.

This clone was detected only a few times. The rearrangement links TRBV15 to TRBJ1-5; 9 nucleotides match TRBD1. After removal of 6 bases from V and 5 bases from J, the junction contained 8 bases not matched to a gene. The germline CDR1 and CDR2 sequences are LNHNV and YYDKDF (reference sequence). This CDR3 has 15 amino acids. This CDR3 reads CATRQSDRGYQPQHF. The CDR3, as DNA: TGTGCCACCAGACAGTCGGACAGGGGTTATCAGCCCCAGCATTTT.